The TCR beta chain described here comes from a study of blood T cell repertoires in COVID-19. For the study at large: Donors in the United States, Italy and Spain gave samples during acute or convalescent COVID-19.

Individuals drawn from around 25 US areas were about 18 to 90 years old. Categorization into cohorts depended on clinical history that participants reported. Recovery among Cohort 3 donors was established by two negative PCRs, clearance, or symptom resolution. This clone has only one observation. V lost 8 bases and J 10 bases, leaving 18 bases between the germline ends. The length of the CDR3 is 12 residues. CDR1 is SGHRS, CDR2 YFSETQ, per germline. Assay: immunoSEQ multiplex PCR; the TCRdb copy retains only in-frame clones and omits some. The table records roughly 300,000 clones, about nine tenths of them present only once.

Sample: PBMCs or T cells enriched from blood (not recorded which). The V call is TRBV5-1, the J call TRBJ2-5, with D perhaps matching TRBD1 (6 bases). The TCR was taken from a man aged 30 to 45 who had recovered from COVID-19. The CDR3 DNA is TGCGCCAGTACTGAGGGGGAAGGGTTCCAGTACTTC. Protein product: CASTEGEGFQYF.